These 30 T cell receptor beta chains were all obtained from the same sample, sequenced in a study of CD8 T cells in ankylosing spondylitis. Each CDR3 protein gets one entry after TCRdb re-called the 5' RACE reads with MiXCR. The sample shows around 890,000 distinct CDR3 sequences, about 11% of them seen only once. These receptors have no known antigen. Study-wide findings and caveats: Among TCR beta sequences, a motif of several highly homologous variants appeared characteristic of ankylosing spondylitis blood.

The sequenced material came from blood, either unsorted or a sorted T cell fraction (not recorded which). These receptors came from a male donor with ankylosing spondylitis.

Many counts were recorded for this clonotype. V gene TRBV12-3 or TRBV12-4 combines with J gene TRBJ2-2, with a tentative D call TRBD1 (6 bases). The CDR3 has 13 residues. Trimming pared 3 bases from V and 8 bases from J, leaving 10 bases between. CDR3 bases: TGTGCCAGCAGTTTCAGGGGAAGGGGGGAGCTGTTTTTT. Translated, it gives CASSFRGRGELFF.

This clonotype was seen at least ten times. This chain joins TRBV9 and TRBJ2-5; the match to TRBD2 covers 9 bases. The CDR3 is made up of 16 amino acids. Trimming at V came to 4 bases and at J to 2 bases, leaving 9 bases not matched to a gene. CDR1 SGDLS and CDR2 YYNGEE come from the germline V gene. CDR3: CASSPVALAGQETQYF. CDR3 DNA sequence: TGTGCCAGCAGCCCGGTCGCTCTAGCGGGACAAGAGACCCAGTACTTC. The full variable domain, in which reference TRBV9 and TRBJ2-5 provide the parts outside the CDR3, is DSGVTQTPKHLITATGQRVTLRCSPRSGDLSVYWYQQSLDQGLQFLIQYYNGEERAKGNILERFSAQQFPDLHSELNLSSLELGDSALYFCASSPVALAGQETQYFGPGTRLLVL.

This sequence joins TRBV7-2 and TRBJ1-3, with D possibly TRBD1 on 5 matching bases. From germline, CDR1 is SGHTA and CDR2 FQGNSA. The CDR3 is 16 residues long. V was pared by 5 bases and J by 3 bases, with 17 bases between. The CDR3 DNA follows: TGTGCCAGCAGCCCGCGGCCAGGGTTTAGTGGAAACACCATATATTTT. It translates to CASSPRPGFSGNTIYF.

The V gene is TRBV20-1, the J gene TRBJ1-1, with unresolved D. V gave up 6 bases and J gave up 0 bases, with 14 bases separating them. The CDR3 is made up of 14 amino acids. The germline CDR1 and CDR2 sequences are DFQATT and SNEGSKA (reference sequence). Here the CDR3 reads CSAAGRRLNTEAFF. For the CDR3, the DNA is TGCAGTGCCGCTGGACGGAGATTGAACACTGAAGCTTTCTTT.

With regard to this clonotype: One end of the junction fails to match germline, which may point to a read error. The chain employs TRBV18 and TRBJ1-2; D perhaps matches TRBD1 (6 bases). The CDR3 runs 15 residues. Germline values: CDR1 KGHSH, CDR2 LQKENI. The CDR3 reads CASSPQGRENYGYTF. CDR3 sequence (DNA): TGTGCCAGCTCCCCACAGGGACGGGAAAACTATGGCTACACCTTC. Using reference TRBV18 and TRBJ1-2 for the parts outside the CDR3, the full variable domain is NAGVMQNPRHLVRRRGQEARLRCSPMKGHSHVYWYRQLPEEGLKFMVYLQKENIIDESGMPKERFSAEFPKEGPSILRIQQVVRGDSAAYFCASSPQGRENYGYTFGSGTRLTVV.

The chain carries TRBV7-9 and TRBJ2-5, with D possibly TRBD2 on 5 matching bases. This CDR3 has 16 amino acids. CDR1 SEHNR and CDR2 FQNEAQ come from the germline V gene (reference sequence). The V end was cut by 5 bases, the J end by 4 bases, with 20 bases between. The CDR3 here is CASSPFGTGIRETQYF. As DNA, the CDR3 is TGTGCCAGCAGCCCTTTCGGTACGGGAATTAGAGAGACCCAGTACTTC.

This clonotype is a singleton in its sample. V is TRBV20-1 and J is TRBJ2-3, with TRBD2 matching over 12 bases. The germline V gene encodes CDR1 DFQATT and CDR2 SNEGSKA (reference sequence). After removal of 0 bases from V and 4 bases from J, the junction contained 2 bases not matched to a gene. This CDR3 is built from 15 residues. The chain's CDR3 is CSAREGTSGSDTQYF. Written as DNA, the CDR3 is TGCAGTGCTAGAGAAGGGACTAGCGGGTCAGATACGCAGTATTTT.

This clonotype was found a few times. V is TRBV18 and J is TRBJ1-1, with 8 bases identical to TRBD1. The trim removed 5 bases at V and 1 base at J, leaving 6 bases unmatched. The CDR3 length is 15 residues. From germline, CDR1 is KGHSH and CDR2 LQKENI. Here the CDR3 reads CASSFQGASNTEAFF. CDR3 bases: TGTGCCAGCTCATTCCAGGGGGCTTCGAACACTGAAGCTTTCTTT.

CDR3 sequence: CASSLVFRGETQYF. CDR3 in DNA: TGCGCCAGCAGCTTGGTTTTTAGGGGGGAGACCCAGTACTTC. The chain is built from TRBV5-1 and TRBJ2-5; weak D call: TRBD1 (6 bases). Germline V CDR1 and CDR2: SGHRS, YFSETQ. Trimming took 0 bases from V and 5 from J, leaving 11 bases between them. CDR3 length: 14 amino acids.

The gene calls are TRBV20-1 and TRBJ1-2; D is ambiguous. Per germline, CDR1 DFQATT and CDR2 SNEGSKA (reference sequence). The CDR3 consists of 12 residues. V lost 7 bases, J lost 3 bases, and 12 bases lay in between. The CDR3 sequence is CSVIPGYYGYTF. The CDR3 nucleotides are TGCAGTGTAATTCCGGGATACTATGGCTACACCTTC.

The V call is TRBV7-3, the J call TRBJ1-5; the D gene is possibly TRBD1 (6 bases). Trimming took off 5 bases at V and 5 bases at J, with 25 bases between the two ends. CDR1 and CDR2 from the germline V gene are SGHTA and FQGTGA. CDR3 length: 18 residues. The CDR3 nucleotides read TGTGCCAGCAGCCTGGGGGCGAAGGCCCAGGGCGGCGATCAGCCCCAGCATTTT. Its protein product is CASSLGAKAQGGDQPQHF.

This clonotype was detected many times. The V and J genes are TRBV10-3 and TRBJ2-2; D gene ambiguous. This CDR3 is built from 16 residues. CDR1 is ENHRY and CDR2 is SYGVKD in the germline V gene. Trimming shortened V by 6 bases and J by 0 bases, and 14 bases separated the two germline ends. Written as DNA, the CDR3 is TGTGCCATCAGCCAACCCGAAGGGCCGAACACCGGGGAGCTGTTTTTT. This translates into CAISQPEGPNTGELFF.

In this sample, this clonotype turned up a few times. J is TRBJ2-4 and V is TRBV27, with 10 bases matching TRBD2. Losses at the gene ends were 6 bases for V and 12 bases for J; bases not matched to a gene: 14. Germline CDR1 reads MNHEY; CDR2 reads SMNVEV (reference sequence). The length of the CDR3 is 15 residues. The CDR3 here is CASRIAGGPRGTQYF. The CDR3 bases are TGTGCCAGCAGAATAGCGGGAGGCCCACGAGGAACTCAGTACTTC.

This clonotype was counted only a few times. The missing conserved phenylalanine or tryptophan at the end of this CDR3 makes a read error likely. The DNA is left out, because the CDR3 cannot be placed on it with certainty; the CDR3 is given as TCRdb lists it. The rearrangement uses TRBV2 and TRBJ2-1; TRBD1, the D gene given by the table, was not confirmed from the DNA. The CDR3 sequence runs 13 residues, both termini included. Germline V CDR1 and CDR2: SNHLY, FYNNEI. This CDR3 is CASSKLDRGLNRV.

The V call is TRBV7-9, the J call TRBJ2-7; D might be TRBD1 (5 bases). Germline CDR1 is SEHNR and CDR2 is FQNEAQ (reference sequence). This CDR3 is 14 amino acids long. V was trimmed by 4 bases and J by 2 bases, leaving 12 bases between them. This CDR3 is CASSSSDRTYEQYF. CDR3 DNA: TGTGCCAGCAGCTCCTCCGACAGAACCTACGAGCAGTACTTC.

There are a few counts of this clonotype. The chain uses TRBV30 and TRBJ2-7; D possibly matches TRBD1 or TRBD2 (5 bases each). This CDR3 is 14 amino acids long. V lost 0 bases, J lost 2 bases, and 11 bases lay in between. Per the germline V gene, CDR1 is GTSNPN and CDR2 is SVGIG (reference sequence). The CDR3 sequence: CAWSVVGTTYEQYF. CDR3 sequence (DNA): TGTGCCTGGAGTGTAGTCGGGACCACCTACGAGCAGTACTTC.

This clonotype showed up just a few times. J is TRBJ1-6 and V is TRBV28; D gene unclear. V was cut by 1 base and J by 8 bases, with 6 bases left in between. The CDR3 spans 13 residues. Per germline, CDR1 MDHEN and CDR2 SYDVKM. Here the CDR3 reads CASSLFQDSPLHF. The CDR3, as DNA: TGTGCCAGCAGTTTATTCCAGGATTCACCCCTCCACTTT.

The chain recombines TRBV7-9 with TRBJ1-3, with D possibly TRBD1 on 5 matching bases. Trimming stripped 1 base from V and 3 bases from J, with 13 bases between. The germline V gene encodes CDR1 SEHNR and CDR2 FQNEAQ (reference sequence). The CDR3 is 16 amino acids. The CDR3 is CASSLGPGRGGNTIYF. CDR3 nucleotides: TGTGCCAGCAGCTTAGGCCCGGGAAGGGGTGGAAACACCATATATTTT.

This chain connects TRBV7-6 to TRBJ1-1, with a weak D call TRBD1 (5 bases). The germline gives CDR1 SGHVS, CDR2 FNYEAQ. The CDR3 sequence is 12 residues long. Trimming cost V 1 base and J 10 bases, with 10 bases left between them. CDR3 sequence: CASSLVAGGAFF. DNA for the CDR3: TGTGCCAGCAGCTTAGTGGCCGGGGGAGCTTTCTTT.

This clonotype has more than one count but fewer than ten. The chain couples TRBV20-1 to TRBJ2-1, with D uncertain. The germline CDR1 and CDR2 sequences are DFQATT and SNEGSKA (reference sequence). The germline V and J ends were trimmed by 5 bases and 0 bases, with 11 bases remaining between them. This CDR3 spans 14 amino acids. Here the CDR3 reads CSADGYRSYNEQFF. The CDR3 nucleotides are TGCAGTGCTGACGGGTATCGCTCCTACAATGAGCAGTTCTTC.

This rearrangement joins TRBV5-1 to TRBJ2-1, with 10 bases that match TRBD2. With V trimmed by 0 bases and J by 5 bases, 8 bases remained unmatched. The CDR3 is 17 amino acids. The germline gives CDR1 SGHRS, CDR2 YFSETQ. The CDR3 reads CASSLGSSGGINNEQFF. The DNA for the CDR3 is TGCGCCAGCAGCTTGGGTAGTAGCGGGGGGATAAACAATGAGCAGTTCTTC.

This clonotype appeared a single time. CDR3 amino acids: CASSPSRGNGYTF. The CDR3 DNA sequence: TGTGCCAGCAGTCCGAGCAGGGGAAACGGCTACACCTTC. This rearrangement joins TRBV12-3 or TRBV12-4 to TRBJ1-2, with TRBD1 as a possible D gene (6 bases). V lost 5 bases to trimming and J lost 8 bases, with 15 bases between them. The CDR3 length is 13 residues.

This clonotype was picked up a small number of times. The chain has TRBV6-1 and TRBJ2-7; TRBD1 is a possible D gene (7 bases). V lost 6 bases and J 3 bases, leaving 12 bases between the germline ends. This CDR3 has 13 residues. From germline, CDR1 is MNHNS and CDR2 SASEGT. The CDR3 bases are TGTGCCAGCAGGCGGGACAGATACTACGAGCAGTACTTC. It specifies CASRRDRYYEQYF.

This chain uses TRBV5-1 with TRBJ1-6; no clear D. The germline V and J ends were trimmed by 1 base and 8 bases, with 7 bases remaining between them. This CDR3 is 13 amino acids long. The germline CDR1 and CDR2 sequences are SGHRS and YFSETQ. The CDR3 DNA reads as TGCGCCAGCAGCTTGAGTATAGATTCACCCCTCCACTTT. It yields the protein CASSLSIDSPLHF.

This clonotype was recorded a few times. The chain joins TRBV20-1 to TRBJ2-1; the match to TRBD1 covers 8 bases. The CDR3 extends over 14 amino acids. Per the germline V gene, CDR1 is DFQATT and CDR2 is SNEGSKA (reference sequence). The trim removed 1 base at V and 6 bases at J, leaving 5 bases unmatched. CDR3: CSARGNRGFNEQFF. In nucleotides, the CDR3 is TGCAGTGCTAGAGGGAACAGGGGGTTCAATGAGCAGTTCTTC.

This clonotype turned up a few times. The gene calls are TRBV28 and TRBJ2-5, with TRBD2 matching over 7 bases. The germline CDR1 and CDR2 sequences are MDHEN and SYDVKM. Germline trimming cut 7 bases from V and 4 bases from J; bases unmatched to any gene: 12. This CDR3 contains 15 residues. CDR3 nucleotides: TGTGCCAGCACCTTCGGGGGGACGCATGGAGAGACCCAGTACTTC. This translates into CASTFGGTHGETQYF.

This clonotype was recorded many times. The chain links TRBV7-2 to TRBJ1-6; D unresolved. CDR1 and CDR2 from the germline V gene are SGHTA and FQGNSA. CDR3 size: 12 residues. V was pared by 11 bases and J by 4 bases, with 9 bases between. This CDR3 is CAGSRYNSPLHF. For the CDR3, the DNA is TGTGCCGGGAGCCGTTATAATTCACCCCTCCACTTT.

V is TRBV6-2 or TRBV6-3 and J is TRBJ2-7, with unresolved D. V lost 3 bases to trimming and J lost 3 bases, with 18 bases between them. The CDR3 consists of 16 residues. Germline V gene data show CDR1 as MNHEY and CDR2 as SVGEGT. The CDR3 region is CASSYTPSQVDYEQYF. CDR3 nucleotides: TGTGCCAGCAGTTATACCCCTTCCCAGGTAGACTACGAGCAGTACTTC.

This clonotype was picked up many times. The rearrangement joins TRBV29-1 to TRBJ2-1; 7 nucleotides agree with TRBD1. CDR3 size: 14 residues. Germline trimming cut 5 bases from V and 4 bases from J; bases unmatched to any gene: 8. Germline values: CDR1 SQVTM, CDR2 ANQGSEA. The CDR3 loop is CSVWDSLSYNEQFF. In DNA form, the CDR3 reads TGCAGCGTTTGGGACAGTCTATCATACAATGAGCAGTTCTTC.

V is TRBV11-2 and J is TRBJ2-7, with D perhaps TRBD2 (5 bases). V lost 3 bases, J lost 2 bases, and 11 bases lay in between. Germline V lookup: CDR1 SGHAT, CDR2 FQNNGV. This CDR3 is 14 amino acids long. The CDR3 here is CASSFGLMTYEQYF. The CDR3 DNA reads TGTGCCAGCAGCTTCGGACTCATGACCTACGAGCAGTACTTC.